These 29 T cell receptor beta chains share one sample of origin, sequenced in a study of T cells after posttransplantation cyclophosphamide. Here immunoSEQ multiplex PCR was the method, and the copy in TCRdb shows in-frame clones only, minus some. The sample has 3,000 to 4,000 clones, 85% to 90% seen once. Treatment was busulfan-fludarabine conditioning, a marrow graft, and cyclophosphamide on days +3 and +4. Sequencing used PBMCs, obtained after allogeneic stem cell transplant with posttransplant cyclophosphamide. These TCRs come from a female patient in her fifties who received an allogeneic stem cell transplant from an unrelated donor, was CMV-positive, and had acute and chronic GVHD. Certain T cells may be donor cells from the graft.

The J gene is TRBJ2-7, the V gene TRBV5-1, with 11 bases identical to TRBD1. The J segment lost 1 base and the V segment lost 5 bases, leaving 5 bases of the junction unmatched. In germline, CDR1 is SGHRS, CDR2 YFSETQ. This CDR3 is 15 amino acids long. DNA for the CDR3: TGCGCCAGCAGGAATGGACAGGGGGCGTCCTACGAGCAGTACTTC. It specifies CASRNGQGASYEQYF.

As concerns this clone: One junction end does not reproduce the germline sequence, and a read error may be involved. The chain links TRBV7-8 to TRBJ1-1, with D possibly TRBD1 on 6 matching bases. The CDR3 is 14 amino acids. CDR1 is SGHVS and CDR2 is FQNEAQ in the germline V gene. The DNA for the CDR3 is TGTGCCAGCAGCCGGAGACTCGACAGGAAACCGGTTTTATTT. Its protein product is CASSRRLDRKPVLF.

There are a few counts of this clone. The junction shows a germline mismatch at one end, possibly a read error. The chain couples TRBV7-9 to TRBJ2-7, with 7 bases identical to TRBD1. The germline V gene encodes CDR1 SEHNR and CDR2 FQNEAQ (reference sequence). The CDR3 consists of 11 residues. The CDR3 is CASSLGGQWHF. The CDR3 DNA follows: TGTGCCAGCAGCTTAGGGGGACAGTGGCACTTC.

The chain is built from TRBV28 and TRBJ1-5, with D possibly being TRBD1 (6 bases). Germline-derived CDR1 and CDR2 are MDHEN and SYDVKM. This CDR3 is 17 amino acids long. The V end was cut by 6 bases, the J end by 0 bases, with 18 bases between. The DNA of the CDR3 is TGTGCCAGCAGAACCACACAGGGAGTCTATAGCAATCAGCCCCAGCATTTT. It codes for CASRTTQGVYSNQPQHF.

This chain connects TRBV29-1 to TRBJ2-1, with 13 bases that match TRBD2. Germline V gene data show CDR1 as SQVTM and CDR2 as ANQGSEA. Losses at the gene ends were 5 bases for V and 4 bases for J; bases not matched to a gene: 8. The CDR3 spans 16 residues. The CDR3, as DNA: TGCAGCGTTACCGGACTAGCGGGGGCCAAATACAATGAGCAGTTCTTC. It specifies CSVTGLAGAKYNEQFF.

The chain carries TRBV5-1 and TRBJ2-1; 12 bases agree with TRBD2. The V segment lost 3 bases and the J segment 7 bases; nucleotides outside the gene matches: 14. The CDR3 runs 18 residues. The V gene's germline CDR1 is SGHRS and CDR2 YFSETQ. CDR3 sequence (DNA): TGCGCCAGCAGCTACGGACTAGCGGGACCAAAAACAGTGAATGAGCAGTTCTTC. It translates to CASSYGLAGPKTVNEQFF.

The genes are TRBV9 and TRBJ2-2; D call uncertain. The CDR3 is made up of 13 amino acids. The germline V and J ends were trimmed by 5 bases and 0 bases, with 5 bases remaining between them. Germline V gene lookup returns CDR1 SGDLS and CDR2 YYNGEE. This CDR3 reads CASSATNTGELFF. DNA for the CDR3: TGTGCCAGCAGTGCTACGAACACCGGGGAGCTGTTTTTT.

The table lists this clone with a count of one. The CDR3 spells CASSKDRNYGYTF. CDR3 DNA sequence: TGTGCCAGCAGCAAGGACAGGAACTATGGCTACACCTTC. The chain joins TRBV5-6 to TRBJ1-2; 7 bases are shared with TRBD1. Trimming took 4 bases from V and 2 from J; bases not matched to a gene: 2. The CDR3 has 13 residues. CDR1 is SGHDT, CDR2 YYEEEE, per germline.

J is TRBJ2-2 and V is TRBV11-1, with a weak D call TRBD1 (5 bases). Trimming took off 5 bases at V and 6 bases at J, with 13 bases between the two ends. The CDR3 extends over 14 amino acids. Germline lookup yields CDR1 SGHAT and CDR2 FQDESV (reference sequence). The CDR3 loop is CASSTDRLAGELFF. CDR3 DNA: TGTGCCAGCAGCACCGACAGACTTGCCGGGGAGCTGTTTTTT. Full variable domain (remainder filled in from reference TRBV11-1 and TRBJ2-2): EAEVAQSPRYKITEKSQAVAFWCDPISGHATLYWYRQILGQGPELLVQFQDESVVDDSQLPKDRFSAERLKGVDSTLKIQPAELGDSAMYLCASSTDRLAGELFFGEGSRLTVL.

J is TRBJ1-1 and V is TRBV19; D is unclear. The V end was cut by 0 bases, the J end by 4 bases, with 12 bases between. CDR1 is LNHDA, CDR2 SQIVND, per germline (reference sequence). This CDR3 region has 15 residues. The chain's CDR3 is CASSIDRSQLTEAFF. As DNA, the CDR3 is TGTGCCAGTAGTATAGATAGGAGTCAGCTCACTGAAGCTTTCTTT.

The J gene is TRBJ2-3, the V gene TRBV2, with TRBD1 as a possible D gene (5 bases). Germline CDR1 reads SNHLY; CDR2 reads FYNNEI. The germline V and J ends were trimmed by 7 bases and 5 bases, with 13 bases remaining between them. This CDR3 region has 13 residues. Here the CDR3 DNA reads TGTGCCAGCAAGGGGTATGTGGGAGATACGCAGTATTTT. As protein: CASKGYVGDTQYF.

CDR3 sequence reads: CSVGQGAGADTQYF. CDR3 in DNA: TGCAGCGTGGGACAGGGGGCGGGGGCAGATACGCAGTATTTT. This chain connects TRBV29-1 to TRBJ2-3; 12 nucleotides match TRBD1. The CDR3 has 14 amino acids. Trimming cost V 6 bases and J 4 bases; bases outside gene matches: 5. Per germline, CDR1 SQVTM and CDR2 ANQGSEA.

V is TRBV4-1 and J is TRBJ1-1; D gene unclear. CDR3 length: 13 amino acids. Germline V gene lookup returns CDR1 MGHRA and CDR2 YSYEKL. The ends were cut back, 0 bases at V and 5 bases at J, with 7 bases in the middle. CDR3: CASSQEIETEAFF. The CDR3 bases are TGCGCCAGCAGCCAAGAGATAGAAACTGAAGCTTTCTTT.

The rearrangement links TRBV5-1 to TRBJ2-1, with a possible D match to TRBD1 (7 bases). Trimming shortened V by 2 bases and J by 0 bases, and 15 bases separated the two germline ends. Germline-derived CDR1 and CDR2 are SGHRS and YFSETQ. The CDR3 is 17 residues long. CDR3 nucleotides: TGCGCCAGCAGCTTCCCGACAGGGCGGGGCTCCTACAATGAGCAGTTCTTC. Its translation is CASSFPTGRGSYNEQFF.

V usage is TRBV5-1 and J usage is TRBJ2-5, with TRBD2 matching 14 bases. The J segment lost 2 bases and the V segment lost 4 bases, leaving 4 bases of the junction unmatched. The CDR3 totals 16 residues. In germline, CDR1 is SGHRS, CDR2 YFSETQ. Here the CDR3 reads CASSQGLAGGQETQYF. The CDR3 region has the DNA TGCGCCAGCAGCCAAGGACTAGCGGGGGGTCAAGAGACCCAGTACTTC.

The chain employs TRBV30 and TRBJ2-6; a weak D match, TRBD1 (6 bases). Per germline, CDR1 GTSNPN and CDR2 SVGIG (reference sequence). With 6 bases removed from V and 0 bases from J, the gap between germline ends came to 15 bases. The CDR3 sequence is 16 residues long. CDR3 in DNA: TGTGCCTGTCTAACAGGGTCTGGCTCTGGGGCCAACGTCCTGACTTTC. Its translation: CACLTGSGSGANVLTF.

This chain links TRBV5-1 with TRBJ2-5, with 11 bases matching TRBD1. The V gene end was trimmed by 4 bases and the J gene end by 8 bases; junction bases not matched to a gene: 10. Germline-derived CDR1 and CDR2 are SGHRS and YFSETQ. The CDR3 spans 15 residues. CDR3 nucleotides: TGCGCCAGCAGCCTTACCGGGACAGGGGGAGATACCCAGTACTTC. Its translation: CASSLTGTGGDTQYF.

This chain joins TRBV13 and TRBJ1-1; D perhaps matches TRBD1 (6 bases). The CDR3 runs 15 residues. CDR1 PRHDT and CDR2 FYEKMQ come from the germline V gene (reference sequence). The V end lost 4 bases, the J end lost 1 base, and 13 bases lay between the germline ends. Here the CDR3 DNA reads TGTGCCAGCAGCTCGTACAGGGACAAGAACACTGAAGCTTTCTTT. Translating gives CASSSYRDKNTEAFF.

The V and J genes are TRBV5-6 and TRBJ2-7; D remains ambiguous. CDR1 and CDR2 from the germline V gene are SGHDT and YYEEEE. There are 13 residues in the CDR3. V was clipped by 0 bases and J by 6 bases, with 10 bases between them. CDR3 DNA sequence: TGTGCCAGCAGCTTGGTGGCTTCCCCCGAGCAGTACTTC. Residues: CASSLVASPEQYF.

V gene TRBV5-1 combines with J gene TRBJ1-4; TRBD1 matches at 7 bases. Germline V CDR1 and CDR2: SGHRS, YFSETQ. Trimming cost V 8 bases and J 1 base; bases outside gene matches: 5. The CDR3 has 14 amino acids. CDR3 DNA sequence: TGCGCCAGGAAAAACAGGGGAACTAATGAAAAACTGTTTTTT. Translating it yields CARKNRGTNEKLFF.

The rearrangement joins TRBV29-1 to TRBJ2-5, with D perhaps matching TRBD1 (6 bases). The CDR3 contains 13 residues. Germline lookup yields CDR1 SQVTM and CDR2 ANQGSEA. CDR3 region: CSSSGQNQETQYF. DNA for the CDR3: TGCAGTTCGTCCGGACAGAACCAAGAGACCCAGTACTTC.

The CDR3 loop is CASSFDRVGETQYF. The CDR3 bases are TGTGCCAGCAGCTTCGACAGGGTGGGAGAGACCCAGTACTTC. V is TRBV7-8 and J is TRBJ2-5, with 7 bases fitting TRBD1. V lost 3 bases, J lost 4 bases, and 5 bases stayed unmatched. Germline CDR1 reads SGHVS; CDR2 reads FQNEAQ. There are 14 residues in the CDR3.

The chain is built from TRBV4-3 and TRBJ2-2; 11 bases are shared with TRBD2. Trimming at V came to 0 bases and at J to 5 bases, leaving 8 bases not matched to a gene. Looked up from germline, CDR1 is LGHNA and CDR2 is YSLEER. The CDR3 contains 18 residues. The CDR3, as DNA: TGCGCCAGCAGCCAAGAAGGGACTAGCGGAAGGAGAACCGGGGAGCTGTTTTTT. Its protein product is CASSQEGTSGRRTGELFF.

The chain employs TRBV29-1 and TRBJ1-1; D is ambiguous. The germline CDR1 and CDR2 sequences are SQVTM and ANQGSEA. V was cut by 4 bases and J by 2 bases, with 8 bases left in between. CDR3 length: 12 residues. DNA of the CDR3: TGCAGCGTTGGGCAGCGAAACACTGAAGCTTTCTTT. Translating it yields CSVGQRNTEAFF.

V is TRBV14 and J is TRBJ2-1; 11 nucleotides agree with TRBD2. This CDR3 is built from 15 residues. V lost 8 bases to trimming and J lost 7 bases; unmatched junction nucleotides: 10. Germline V gives CDR1 SGHDN, CDR2 FVKESK. The CDR3 DNA is TGTGCCAGCGCCAGGGTCGGGACTAGCGGAAATGAGCAGTTCTTC. As protein: CASARVGTSGNEQFF.

The chain links TRBV12-5 to TRBJ2-1; tentatively, D is TRBD2 (5 bases). This CDR3 spans 13 amino acids. Germline V lookup: CDR1 LGHNT, CDR2 FRNRAP. The V gene lost 4 bases and the J gene lost 8 bases, with 12 bases spanning the gap. CDR3: CASGSPEGHEQFF. CDR3 nucleotide sequence: TGTGCTAGTGGTTCCCCAGAGGGCCATGAGCAGTTCTTC. Filled out from reference TRBV12-5 and TRBJ2-1, the complete variable domain reads DARVTQTPRHKVTEMGQEVTMRCQPILGHNTVFWYRQTMMQGLELLAYFRNRAPLDDSGMPKDRFSAEMPDATLATLKIQPSEPRDSAVYFCASGSPEGHEQFFGPGTRLTVL.

This chain uses TRBV27 with TRBJ1-5, with TRBD1 as a possible D gene (5 bases). The CDR3 consists of 17 residues. Looked up from germline, CDR1 is MNHEY and CDR2 is SMNVEV (reference sequence). With 1 base removed from V and 2 bases from J, the gap between germline ends came to 15 bases. The CDR3: CASSLFRGEGGNQPQHF. The CDR3 region has the DNA TGTGCCAGCAGTTTATTTCGGGGGGAGGGCGGCAATCAGCCCCAGCATTTT.

The rearrangement joins TRBV7-2 to TRBJ2-1, with 9 bases lining up with TRBD2. J lost 7 bases, V lost 1 base, and 11 bases had no gene match. CDR3 length equals 17 residues. Germline V gene lookup returns CDR1 SGHTA and CDR2 FQGNSA. Written as DNA, the CDR3 is TGTGCCAGCAGCTTAGGGGCCGGGACTAGCCTTCGTAATGAGCAGTTCTTC. Encoded protein: CASSLGAGTSLRNEQFF.

V usage is TRBV19 and J usage is TRBJ2-7; perhaps TRBD1 as D (6 bases). In germline, CDR1 is LNHDA, CDR2 SQIVND (reference sequence). Trimming took 3 bases from V and 5 from J, leaving 14 bases between them. CDR3 length equals 14 residues. The CDR3 DNA is TGTGCCAGTAGTATGAGGCACAGGGTCGACGAGCAGTACTTC. Translated, it gives CASSMRHRVDEQYF.